This T cell receptor (beta chain) derives from a study of beta chain features in type 1 diabetes. Study results and limitations: In all four CD4+ subsets, TCRB CDR3 length was significantly, moderately reduced in type 1 diabetes. VDJ junctions from type 1 diabetes patients carried fewer insertions and larger deletions.

Isolation of CD4+ naive, central memory, regulatory and stem cell-like memory cells was achieved by sorting via CD45RO/CCR7/CD25/CD127/CD95/CD27. Sequenced material consisted of expressed TCRB transcripts (all of the isolated RNA was reverse transcribed). Sequenced by immunoSEQ multiplex PCR; TCRdb stores in-frame clones only, minus some. The sample has about 650,000 clones, 9.5% to 15% seen once. With regard to this clone: Antigen: not known.

The CDR3 extends over 16 amino acids. Trimming left V 1 base short and J 0 bases short, with 10 bases between. Germline lookup yields CDR1 LNHDA and CDR2 SQIVND (reference sequence). J is TRBJ2-1 and V is TRBV19, with D possibly TRBD1 on 5 matching bases. The receptor was isolated from a man aged 25-45 years with type 1 diabetes. Sample: naive CD4+ T cells from blood. The CDR3 is CASSIGQWISYNEQFF. CDR3 DNA sequence: TGTGCCAGTAGTATAGGACAGTGGATCTCCTACAATGAGCAGTTCTTC.